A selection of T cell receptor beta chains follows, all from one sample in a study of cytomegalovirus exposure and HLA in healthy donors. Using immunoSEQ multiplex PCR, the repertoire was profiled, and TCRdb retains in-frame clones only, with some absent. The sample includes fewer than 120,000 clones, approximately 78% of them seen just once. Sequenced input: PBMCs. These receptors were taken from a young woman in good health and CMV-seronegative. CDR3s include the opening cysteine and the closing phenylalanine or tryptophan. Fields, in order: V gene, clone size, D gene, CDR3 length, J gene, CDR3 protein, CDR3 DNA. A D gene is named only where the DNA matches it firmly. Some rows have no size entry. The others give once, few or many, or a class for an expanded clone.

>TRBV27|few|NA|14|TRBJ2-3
CASSFSIVTDTQYF
TGTGCCAGCAGTTTCTCCATAGTCACAGATACGCAGTATTTT
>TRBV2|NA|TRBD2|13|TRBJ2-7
CASRLAGDREQYF
TGTGCCAGCAGGCTAGCGGGAGATCGCGAGCAGTACTTC
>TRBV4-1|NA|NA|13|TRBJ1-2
CASSQDWQAHYTF
TGCGCCAGCAGCCAAGACTGGCAGGCCCACTACACCTTC
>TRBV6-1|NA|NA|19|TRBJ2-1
CASSEAASFRRDSYNEQFF
TGTGCCAGCAGTGAAGCGGCCTCCTTTCGGAGGGACTCCTACAATGAGCAGTTCTTC
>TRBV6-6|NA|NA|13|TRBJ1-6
CASSTGSNSPLHF
TGTGCCAGCAGCACAGGGAGTAATTCACCCCTCCACTTT
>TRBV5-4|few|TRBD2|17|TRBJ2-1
CASSSQTSGRAHNEQFF
TGTGCCAGCAGCTCACAGACTAGCGGGAGGGCCCACAATGAGCAGTTCTTC
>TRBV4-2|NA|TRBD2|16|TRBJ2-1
CASSQVAGGGVNEQFF
TGTGCCAGCAGCCAGGTAGCGGGAGGGGGGGTTAATGAGCAGTTCTTC
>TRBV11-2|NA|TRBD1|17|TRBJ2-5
CASSGGTGGLFQETQYF
TGTGCCAGCAGCGGGGGGACAGGGGGACTCTTCCAAGAGACCCAGTACTTC
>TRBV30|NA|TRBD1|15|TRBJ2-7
CAWSPQGARSYEQYF
TGTGCCTGGAGTCCACAGGGGGCGCGTTCCTACGAGCAGTACTTC
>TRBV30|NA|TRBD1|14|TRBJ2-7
CAWRPGQGVDEQYF
TGTGCCTGGAGGCCGGGACAGGGGGTGGACGAGCAGTACTTC
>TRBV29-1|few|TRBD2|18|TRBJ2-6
CSVDPAGEGSSGANVLTF
TGCAGCGTTGATCCGGCGGGGGAAGGGAGCTCTGGGGCCAACGTCCTGACTTTC
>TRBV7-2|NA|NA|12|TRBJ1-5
CASSFNNQPQHF
TGTGCCAGCAGCTTTAACAATCAGCCCCAGCATTTT
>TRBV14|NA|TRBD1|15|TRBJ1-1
CASSQVIDRAARAFF
TGTGCCAGCAGCCAAGTTATCGACAGGGCCGCCAGGGCTTTCTTT
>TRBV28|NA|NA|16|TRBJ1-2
CASSYVRQNPNYGYTF
TGTGCCAGCAGTTACGTTCGACAGAACCCTAACTATGGCTACACCTTC
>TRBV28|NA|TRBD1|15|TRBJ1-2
CASSSGTGVRGGYTF
TGTGCCAGCAGCTCAGGGACAGGCGTTAGAGGAGGCTACACCTTC
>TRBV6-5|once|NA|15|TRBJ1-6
CASSYGQGANSPLHF
TGTGCCAGCAGTTACGGACAAGGGGCCAATTCACCCCTCCACTTT
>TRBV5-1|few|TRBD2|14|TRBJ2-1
CASTSGSSYNEQFF
TGCGCCAGCACTAGCGGTAGCTCCTACAATGAGCAGTTCTTC
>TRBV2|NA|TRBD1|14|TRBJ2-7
CASSVDRVSYEQYF
TGTGCCAGCAGTGTTGACAGGGTATCCTACGAGCAGTACTTC
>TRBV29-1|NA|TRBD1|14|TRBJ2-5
CSIRTGTGQETQYF
TGCAGCATAAGGACAGGAACGGGCCAAGAGACCCAGTACTTC
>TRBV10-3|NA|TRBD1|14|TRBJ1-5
CATKDRVSNQPQHF
TGTGCCACCAAAGACAGGGTAAGCAATCAGCCCCAGCATTTT
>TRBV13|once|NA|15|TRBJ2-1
CASSFGVGSYNEQFF
TGTGCCAGCAGCTTCGGGGTGGGGTCCTACAATGAGCAGTTCTTC
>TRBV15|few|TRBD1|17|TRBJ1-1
CATSRRQGLLQNTEAFF
TGTGCCACCAGCAGGAGACAGGGGTTGTTACAGAACACTGAAGCTTTCTTT
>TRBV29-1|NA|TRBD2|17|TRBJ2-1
CSVEGLAGGPGYNEQFF
TGCAGCGTTGAGGGTTTAGCGGGAGGGCCGGGGTACAATGAGCAGTTCTTC
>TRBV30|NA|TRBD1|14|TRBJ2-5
CAWTKQGWGETQYF
TGTGCCTGGACAAAACAGGGGTGGGGGGAGACCCAGTACTTC
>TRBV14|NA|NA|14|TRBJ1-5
CASSQGGVNQPQHF
TGTGCCAGCAGCCAGGGCGGGGTTAATCAGCCCCAGCATTTT
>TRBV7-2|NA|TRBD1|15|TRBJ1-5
CASSTRGFSNQPQHF
TGTGCCAGCAGCACCAGGGGGTTCTCGAATCAGCCCCAGCATTTT
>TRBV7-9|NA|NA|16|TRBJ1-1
CASSPQGTGRHTEAFF
TGTGCCAGCAGCCCCCAGGGTACGGGGAGGCACACTGAAGCTTTCTTT
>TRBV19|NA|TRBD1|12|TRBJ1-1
CASSRRDSEAFF
TGTGCCAGTAGTCGACGGGACAGTGAAGCTTTCTTT
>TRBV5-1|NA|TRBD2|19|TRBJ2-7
CASSLYDRGLAGGIYEQYF
TGCGCCAGCAGCTTGTATGACAGGGGGCTAGCGGGGGGGATCTACGAGCAGTACTTC
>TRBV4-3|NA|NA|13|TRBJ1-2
CASSQTGLVGYTF
TGCGCCAGCAGCCAAACAGGGCTGGTTGGCTACACCTTC
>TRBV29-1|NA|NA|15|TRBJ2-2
CSVEGGQGNTGELFF
TGCAGCGTTGAAGGTGGGCAGGGTAACACCGGGGAGCTGTTTTTT
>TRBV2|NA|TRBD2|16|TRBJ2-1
CASSGSSSGDYNEQFF
TGTGCCAGCAGTGGTTCAAGTAGCGGGGACTACAATGAGCAGTTCTTC
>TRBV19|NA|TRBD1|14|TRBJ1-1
CASSWDSLNTEAFF
TGTGCCAGTAGTTGGGACAGTTTGAACACTGAAGCTTTCTTT
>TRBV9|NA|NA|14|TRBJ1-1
CASSASPQGTEAFF
TGTGCCAGCAGCGCGAGTCCGCAGGGGACTGAAGCTTTCTTT
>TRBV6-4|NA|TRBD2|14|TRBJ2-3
CASSDASGRGTQYF
TGTGCCAGCAGTGACGCAAGCGGGAGGGGTACGCAGTATTTT
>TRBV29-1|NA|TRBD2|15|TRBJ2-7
CSVGTSGRGPYEQYF
TGCAGCGTGGGGACTAGCGGGAGGGGGCCCTACGAGCAGTACTTC
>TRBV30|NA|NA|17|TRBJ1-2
CAWSAPGQRGEWDGYTF
TGTGCCTGGAGTGCTCCGGGACAACGGGGAGAATGGGATGGCTACACCTTC
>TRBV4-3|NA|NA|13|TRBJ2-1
CASSQDASNEQFF
TGCGCCAGCAGCCAAGATGCGAGCAATGAGCAGTTCTTC
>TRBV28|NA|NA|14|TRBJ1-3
CARTDRISGNTIYF
TGTGCCAGGACTGACAGGATCTCTGGAAACACCATATATTTT
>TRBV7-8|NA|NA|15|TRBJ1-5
CASSSRQVSSQPQHF
TGTGCCAGCAGCTCCAGACAGGTTTCCAGCCAGCCCCAGCATTTT
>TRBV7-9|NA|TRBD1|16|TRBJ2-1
CASSGPAGGSYNEQFF
TGTGCCAGCAGCGGCCCGGCAGGGGGCTCCTACAATGAGCAGTTCTTC
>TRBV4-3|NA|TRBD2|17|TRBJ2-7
CASSQDGVLADSYEQYF
TGCGCCAGCAGCCAAGATGGTGTACTAGCGGATTCCTACGAGCAGTACTTC
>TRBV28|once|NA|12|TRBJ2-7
CASSATDYEQYF
TGTGCCAGCAGTGCCACTGACTACGAGCAGTACTTC
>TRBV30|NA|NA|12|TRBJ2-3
CACLEVSDTQYF
TGTGCCTGCCTTGAGGTTTCAGATACGCAGTATTTT
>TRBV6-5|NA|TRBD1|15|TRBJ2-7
CASSTPTGGLNEQYF
TGTGCCAGCAGTACCCCGACAGGGGGGTTAAACGAGCAGTACTTC
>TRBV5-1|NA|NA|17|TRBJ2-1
CASSLVQRTSSYNEQFF
TGCGCCAGCAGCTTGGTCCAGCGGACGAGCTCCTACAATGAGCAGTTCTTC
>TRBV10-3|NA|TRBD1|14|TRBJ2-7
CAISPGTAAYEQYF
TGTGCCATCAGTCCCGGGACAGCAGCCTACGAGCAGTACTTC
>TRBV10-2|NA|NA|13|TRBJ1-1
CASITPSGGTAFF
TGCGCCAGCATCACTCCCTCGGGGGGCACGGCTTTCTTT
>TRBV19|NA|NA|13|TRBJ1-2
CASSEYRDYGYTF
TGTGCCAGTAGTGAATACAGGGACTATGGCTACACCTTC
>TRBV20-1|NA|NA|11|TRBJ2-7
CSARQGYEQYF
TGCAGTGCTAGACAGGGATACGAGCAGTACTTC
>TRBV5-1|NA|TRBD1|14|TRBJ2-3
CASSWDRETDTQYF
TGCGCCAGCTCGTGGGACAGGGAGACAGATACGCAGTATTTT
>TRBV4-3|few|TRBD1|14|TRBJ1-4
CASSQGQGSVKLFF
TGCGCCAGCAGCCAGGGACAGGGGAGCGTAAAACTGTTTTTT
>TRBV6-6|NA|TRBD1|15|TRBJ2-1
CASRTTGQGINEQFF
TGTGCCAGCAGGACTACGGGACAGGGCATCAATGAGCAGTTCTTC
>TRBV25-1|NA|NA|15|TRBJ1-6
CASSEVHGNNSPLHF
TGTGCCAGCAGTGAGGTCCACGGGAATAATTCACCCCTCCACTTT